These T cell receptor beta chains were read from a single sample in a study of CD8 T cells in Susac syndrome. TCRdb re-derived calls from the immunoSEQ multiplex PCR reads in MiXCR, one entry per CDR3 protein. The table shows 400,000 to 550,000 distinct CDR3 sequences, with roughly 85% occurring only once. Material: CD8+ T cells from PBMCs. Receptors were obtained from a human donor with multiple sclerosis. CDR3s include the opening cysteine and the closing phenylalanine or tryptophan. Fields, in order: clone size, D gene, V gene, J gene, CDR3 DNA, CDR3 protein. D genes are given only for firm matches. Clone size is not always given. Where it is, it says once, few, many or a class for expanded clones.

clone size: NA; D gene: NA; V gene: TRBV3-1; J gene: TRBJ2-2; CDR3 DNA: TGTGCCAGCAGCCGAATGGCCTCGGAGGCCGCCGGGGGCGGGGAGCTGTTTTTT; CDR3 protein: CASSRMASEAAGGGELFF
clone size: NA; D gene: NA; V gene: TRBV5-4; J gene: TRBJ2-7; CDR3 DNA: TGTGCCAGCAGCTTGGTGAACGAGCAGTACTTC; CDR3 protein: CASSLVNEQYF
clone size: NA; D gene: TRBD2; V gene: TRBV24-1; J gene: TRBJ2-3; CDR3 DNA: TGTGCCACCAGTGATTCTTCAGGACTAGCGGGATCCACTAGCACAGATACGCAGTATTTT; CDR3 protein: CATSDSSGLAGSTSTDTQYF
clone size: NA; D gene: NA; V gene: TRBV12-3/TRBV12-4; J gene: TRBJ2-2; CDR3 DNA: TGTGCCAGCAGTTCCCACCGTACCGGGGAGCTGTTTTTT; CDR3 protein: CASSSHRTGELFF
clone size: NA; D gene: TRBD1; V gene: TRBV7-2; J gene: TRBJ1-5; CDR3 DNA: TGTGCCAGCAGCTTATATCCTCCTGGACAGGGGATAACGCCCCAGCATTTT; CDR3 protein: CASSLYPPGQGITPQHF
clone size: NA; D gene: NA; V gene: TRBV11-1; J gene: TRBJ1-1; CDR3 DNA: TGTGCCAGCAGCTTAGGAGGGGACTACACTGAAGCTTTCTTT; CDR3 protein: CASSLGGDYTEAFF
clone size: NA; D gene: NA; V gene: TRBV19; J gene: TRBJ2-7; CDR3 DNA: TGTGCCACCGCGCCGGGGATCCCCACCTACGAGCAGTACTTC; CDR3 protein: CATAPGIPTYEQYF
clone size: NA; D gene: TRBD2; V gene: TRBV7-3; J gene: TRBJ2-3; CDR3 DNA: TGTGCCAGCAGCTTAAGAGCGGGAATTCGGGATACGCAGTATTTT; CDR3 protein: CASSLRAGIRDTQYF
clone size: NA; D gene: TRBD2; V gene: TRBV2; J gene: TRBJ2-3; CDR3 DNA: TGTGCCAGTGATTCCGGGACTAGCGAATACACAGATACGCAGTATTTT; CDR3 protein: CASDSGTSEYTDTQYF
clone size: NA; D gene: NA; V gene: TRBV5-8; J gene: TRBJ2-2; CDR3 DNA: TGTGCCACGTCACCGTTGAGAGCCGCCGGGGAGCTGTTTTTT; CDR3 protein: CATSPLRAAGELFF
clone size: once; D gene: NA; V gene: TRBV4-1; J gene: TRBJ1-2; CDR3 DNA: TGCGCCAGCCGCGGGGACCAGTTCTCCAAGGATTATGGCTACACCTTC; CDR3 protein: CASRGDQFSKDYGYTF
clone size: once; D gene: NA; V gene: TRBV6-5; J gene: TRBJ1-1; CDR3 DNA: TGTGCCAGCAGTTATGGGTCAGCTGAAGCTTTCTTT; CDR3 protein: CASSYGSAEAFF
clone size: NA; D gene: NA; V gene: TRBV25-1; J gene: TRBJ2-7; CDR3 DNA: TGTGCCAGCAGTGGGCAGCAATCCTACTACGAGCAGTACTTC; CDR3 protein: CASSGQQSYYEQYF
clone size: NA; D gene: NA; V gene: TRBV5-6; J gene: TRBJ2-1; CDR3 DNA: TGTGCCAGCAGCTTGGGTGGGGGCGATGAGCAGTTCTTC; CDR3 protein: CASSLGGGDEQFF
clone size: NA; D gene: TRBD1; V gene: TRBV20-1; J gene: TRBJ2-1; CDR3 DNA: TGCAGTGCTATACACGGGACAGTTTCCTACAATGAGCAGTTCTTC; CDR3 protein: CSAIHGTVSYNEQFF
clone size: once; D gene: NA; V gene: TRBV4-1; J gene: TRBJ2-7; CDR3 DNA: TGCGCCAGCAGCCAAGATTCGGAGAGGGACTACGAGCAGTACTTC; CDR3 protein: CASSQDSERDYEQYF
clone size: NA; D gene: NA; V gene: TRBV12-3/TRBV12-4; J gene: TRBJ1-5; CDR3 DNA: TGTGCCAGCAGCCGACCCGGGGGTAGCAATCAGCCCCAGCATTTT; CDR3 protein: CASSRPGGSNQPQHF
clone size: NA; D gene: TRBD1; V gene: TRBV9; J gene: TRBJ2-7; CDR3 DNA: TGTGCCAGCAGCGACGGACAGGGGGATCTTGGCGAGCAGTACTTC; CDR3 protein: CASSDGQGDLGEQYF
clone size: NA; D gene: NA; V gene: TRBV10-1; J gene: TRBJ1-1; CDR3 DNA: TGCGCCAGCAGTGAGAGGGTAGAGAACACTGAAGCTTTCTTT; CDR3 protein: CASSERVENTEAFF
clone size: NA; D gene: NA; V gene: TRBV5-1; J gene: TRBJ1-1; CDR3 DNA: TGCGCCAGCAGCTTGTCCCGGGTCATGAACACTGAAGCTTTCTTT; CDR3 protein: CASSLSRVMNTEAFF
clone size: once; D gene: NA; V gene: TRBV19; J gene: TRBJ2-2; CDR3 DNA: TGTGCCAGTAGTATAGATTTAGTCACTACGAACACCGGGGAGCTGTTTTTT; CDR3 protein: CASSIDLVTTNTGELFF
clone size: NA; D gene: NA; V gene: TRBV6-4; J gene: TRBJ2-2; CDR3 DNA: TGTGCCAGCAGTGACTCGAATCGGACCCTAGCCGGGGAGCTGTTTTTT; CDR3 protein: CASSDSNRTLAGELFF